The 9 T cell receptor beta chains in this list originate from one sample, sequenced in a study of beta chain features in type 1 diabetes. Study observations and caveats: Across all four CD4+ subsets, people with type 1 diabetes showed modestly shorter TCRB CDR3s.

Isolated RNA was reverse transcribed in full, so expressed TCRB transcripts were sequenced. Clones were sequenced by immunoSEQ multiplex PCR, and TCRdb holds only the in-frame ones, with some missing. This table holds about 170,000 clones, roughly 8% found once. Antigen specificity for these receptors is unknown. The sequenced material came from central memory CD4+ T cells from blood. Source of these receptors: a woman aged 40 to 55 with type 1 diabetes.

This clone came up many times. The chain is built from TRBV9 and TRBJ2-5, with 8 bases identical to TRBD2. The CDR3 has 16 amino acids. Per germline, CDR1 SGDLS and CDR2 YYNGEE. V gave up 4 bases and J gave up 1 base; unmatched junction bases: 9. CDR3 loop: CASSPTGGTLQETQYF. The CDR3 bases are TGTGCCAGCAGCCCCACGGGGGGGACCCTCCAAGAGACCCAGTACTTC.

The V call is TRBV5-1, the J call TRBJ2-7; D perhaps matches TRBD1 (5 bases). The germline V and J ends were trimmed by 0 bases and 0 bases, with 10 bases remaining between them. CDR1 and CDR2 (germline): SGHRS, YFSETQ. The CDR3 has 15 amino acids. This CDR3 reads CASSLDRSSSYEQYF. CDR3 DNA: TGCGCCAGCAGCTTGGACAGGTCGAGCTCCTACGAGCAGTACTTC.

The chain combines TRBV11-1 with TRBJ2-1; 13 bases match TRBD2. CDR1 is SGHAT, CDR2 FQDESV, per germline (reference sequence). Germline trimming cut 0 bases from V and 6 bases from J; bases unmatched to any gene: 2. The CDR3 consists of 16 residues. The CDR3 loop is CASSLAGLAGINEQFF. CDR3 bases: TGTGCCAGCAGCTTAGCGGGACTAGCGGGAATCAATGAGCAGTTCTTC.

In this sample, this clone turned up a few times. The rearrangement joins TRBV29-1 to TRBJ2-7; 10 bases agree with TRBD1. Germline V gene sequence: CDR1 SQVTM, CDR2 ANQGSEA. This CDR3 has 14 residues. With V trimmed by 4 bases and J by 6 bases, 9 bases remained unmatched. CDR3 residues: CSVAADRGSLEQYF. DNA for the CDR3: TGCAGCGTTGCCGCGGACAGGGGGTCCCTCGAGCAGTACTTC.

This clone was observed a few times. The chain joins TRBV5-1 to TRBJ2-7; no definite D call. CDR3 size: 13 residues. CDR1 and CDR2 from the germline V gene are SGHRS and YFSETQ. V dropped 0 bases and J dropped 4 bases, with 8 bases sitting between them. CDR3 DNA: TGCGCCAGCAGCTTGGACAGTATTTACGAGCAGTACTTC. This encodes CASSLDSIYEQYF.

The chain couples TRBV5-6 to TRBJ2-2; 7 nucleotides align to TRBD1. V trimming: 0 bases; J trimming: 4 bases; junction bases outside the gene matches: 0. Germline CDR1 SGHDT, CDR2 YYEEEE. This CDR3 comprises 14 residues. CDR3 residues: CASSLGTGTGELFF. CDR3 coding DNA: TGTGCCAGCAGCTTGGGGACAGGCACCGGGGAGCTGTTTTTT.

At least ten counts were recorded for this clone. The chain is built from TRBV27 and TRBJ1-1, with D maybe TRBD1 (5 bases). The V end lost 6 bases, the J end lost 4 bases, and 18 bases lay between the germline ends. This CDR3 has 15 residues. Germline-derived CDR1 and CDR2 are MNHEY and SMNVEV (reference sequence). The CDR3 region has the DNA TGTGCCAGCAGACACAGCTTCTCCAGGGTCACTGAAGCTTTCTTT. Its translation is CASRHSFSRVTEAFF.

V usage is TRBV6-5 and J usage is TRBJ1-1; D is ambiguous. The germline V gene has CDR1 MNHEY and CDR2 SVGAGI. Trimming cost V 0 bases and J 0 bases, with 8 bases left between them. This CDR3 comprises 15 residues. CDR3 nucleotides: TGTGCCAGCAGTTACTCGGCAGGCCTGAACACTGAAGCTTTCTTT. Its translation: CASSYSAGLNTEAFF.

J is TRBJ1-5 and V is TRBV6-6; D ambiguous. In germline, CDR1 is MNHNY, CDR2 SVGAGI (reference sequence). The CDR3 has 16 amino acids. V lost 2 bases and J 3 bases, leaving 14 bases between the germline ends. The CDR3 reads CASSYLTRSYNQPQHF. Here the CDR3 DNA reads TGTGCCAGCAGTTACCTGACCAGGTCATACAATCAGCCCCAGCATTTT.